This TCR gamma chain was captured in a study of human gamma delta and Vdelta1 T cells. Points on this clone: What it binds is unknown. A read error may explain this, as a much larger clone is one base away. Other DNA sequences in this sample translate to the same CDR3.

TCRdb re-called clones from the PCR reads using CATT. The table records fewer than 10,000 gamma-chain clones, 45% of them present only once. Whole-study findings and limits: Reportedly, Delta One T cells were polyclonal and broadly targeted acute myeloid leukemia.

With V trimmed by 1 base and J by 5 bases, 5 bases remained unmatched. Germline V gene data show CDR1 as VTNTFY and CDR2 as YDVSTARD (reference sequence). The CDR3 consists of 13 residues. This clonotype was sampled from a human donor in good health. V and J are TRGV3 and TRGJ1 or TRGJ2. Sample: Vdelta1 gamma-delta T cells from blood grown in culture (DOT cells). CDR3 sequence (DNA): TGTGCCACCTGGGACAGACCCCATTATAAGAAACTCTTT. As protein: CATWDRPHYKKLF.